Included here is one T cell receptor (beta chain) sequence, with context. What it binds is not known. The data originate from a study of response to subunit inactivated influenza vaccine. MiXCR, applied by TCRdb to the RT-PCR reads, yields one record per CDR3 protein. The sample has hundreds of thousands of distinct CDR3 sequences; about 18% are singletons. The germline gives CDR1 SNHLY, CDR2 FYNNEI. Between the trimmed V and J ends, which lost 6 bases and 1 base, there was a span of 6 bases. There are 12 residues in the CDR3. The study, taken as a whole, reports: Only a handful of new T cells, the authors suggested, are recruited with each seasonal influenza vaccination.

Sequenced here: PBMCs from blood, sampled more than 4 days after vaccination. The TCR was taken from a man aged 45-60 years who received an inactivated influenza vaccine. The chain uses TRBV2 and TRBJ1-1; no reliable D call. CDR3: CASRTENTEAFF. DNA of the CDR3: TGTGCCAGCAGGACTGAGAACACTGAAGCTTTCTTT.